This TCR beta chain was captured in a study of blood T cell repertoires in COVID-19. Turning to the study itself: COVID-19 samples collected from the United States, Italy and Spain covered acute and convalescent phases. In each case, the material was cDNA or gDNA derived from T cells, B-cell-depleted T cells, or PBMCs.

As processed by the authors: It was from reference gene primer amplification that nucleated cell counts were estimated. This table comes from immunoSEQ multiplex PCR, and its TCRdb copy is limited to in-frame clones, with some not included. Clone size and the V and J calls come from that table; the DNA yielded D and trimming. The data show about 85,000 clones, 90% seen once. Trimming removed 2 bases from V and 6 bases from J, with 16 bases in between. The germline V gene encodes CDR1 SEHNR and CDR2 FQNEAQ (reference sequence). The CDR3 has 16 residues. The sample comprised peripheral blood. This TCR was sampled from an elderly woman with active or convalescent COVID-19. The chain combines TRBV7-9 with TRBJ2-2; D might be TRBD2 (6 bases). The CDR3 DNA is TGTGCCAGCAGCTTAATTGGGGGAGGCACGGCCGGGGAGCTGTTTTTT. Its protein is CASSLIGGGTAGELFF.